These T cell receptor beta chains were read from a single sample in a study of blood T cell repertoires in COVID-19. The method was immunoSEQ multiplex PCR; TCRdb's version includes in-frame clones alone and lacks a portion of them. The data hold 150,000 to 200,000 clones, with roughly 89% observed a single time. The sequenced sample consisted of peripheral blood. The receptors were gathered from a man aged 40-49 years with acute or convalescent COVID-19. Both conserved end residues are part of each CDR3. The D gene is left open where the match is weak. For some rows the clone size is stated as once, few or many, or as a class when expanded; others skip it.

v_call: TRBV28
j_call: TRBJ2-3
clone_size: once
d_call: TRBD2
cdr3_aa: CASSLAGGDTQYF
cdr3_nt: TGTGCCAGCAGTTTGGCGGGGGGCGATACGCAGTATTTT

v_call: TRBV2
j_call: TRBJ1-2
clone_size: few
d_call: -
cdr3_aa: CASSYGPRYGYTF
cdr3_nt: TGTGCCAGCAGTTACGGTCCTCGCTATGGCTACACCTTC

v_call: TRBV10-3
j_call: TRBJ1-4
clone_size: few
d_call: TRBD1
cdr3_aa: CAISDPTGDSTNEKLFF
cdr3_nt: TGTGCCATCAGTGACCCGACAGGGGATTCGACTAATGAAAAACTGTTTTTT

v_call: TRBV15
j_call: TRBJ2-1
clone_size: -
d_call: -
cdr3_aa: CATSRDLGISTGNEQFF
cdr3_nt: TGTGCCACCAGCAGAGATTTGGGCATCTCGACGGGGAATGAGCAGTTCTTC

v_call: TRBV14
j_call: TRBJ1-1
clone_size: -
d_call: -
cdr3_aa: CASSQDPYTEAFF
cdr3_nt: TGTGCCAGCAGCCAAGATCCATACACTGAAGCTTTCTTT

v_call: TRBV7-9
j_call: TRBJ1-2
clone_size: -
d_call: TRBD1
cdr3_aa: CASRPGTGTNYGYTF
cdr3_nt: TGTGCCAGCAGACCCGGGACAGGGACTAACTATGGCTACACCTTC

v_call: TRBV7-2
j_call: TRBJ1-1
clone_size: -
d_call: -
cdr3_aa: CASSFSYTEAFF
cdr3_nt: TGTGCCAGCAGCTTTTCGTACACTGAAGCTTTCTTT

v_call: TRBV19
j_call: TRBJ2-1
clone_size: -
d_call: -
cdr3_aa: CASRGGRQVYNEQFF
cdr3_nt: TGTGCCTCCAGGGGTGGCAGACAAGTGTACAATGAGCAGTTCTTC

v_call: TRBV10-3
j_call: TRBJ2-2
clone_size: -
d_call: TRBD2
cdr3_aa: CAIRPGLAGGGTGELFF
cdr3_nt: TGTGCCATCAGACCGGGACTAGCGGGGGGGGGCACCGGGGAGCTGTTTTTT

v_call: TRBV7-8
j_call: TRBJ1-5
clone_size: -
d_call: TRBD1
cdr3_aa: CASSPDRDNNQPQHF
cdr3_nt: TGTGCCAGCAGCCCTGACAGGGATAACAATCAGCCCCAGCATTTT

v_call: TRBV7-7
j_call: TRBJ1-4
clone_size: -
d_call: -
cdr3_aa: CASSLVGRDMATNEKLFF
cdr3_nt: TGTGCTAGCAGCTTAGTTGGCAGGGACATGGCAACTAATGAAAAACTGTTTTTT

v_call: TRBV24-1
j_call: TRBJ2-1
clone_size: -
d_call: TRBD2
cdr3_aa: CATSPRGGLGNEQFF
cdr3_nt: TGTGCCACCAGTCCACGGGGGGGCTTAGGCAATGAGCAGTTCTTC

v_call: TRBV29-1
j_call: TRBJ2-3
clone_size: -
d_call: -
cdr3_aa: CSGSGVGQGSVDTQYF
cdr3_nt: TGCAGCGGATCGGGGGTTGGCCAGGGATCTGTGGATACGCAGTATTTT

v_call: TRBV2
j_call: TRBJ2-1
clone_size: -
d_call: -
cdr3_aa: CASRKHDNEQFF
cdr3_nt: TGTGCCAGCAGGAAACATGACAATGAGCAGTTCTTC